Shown below are 9 T cell receptor beta chains from a single sample sequenced in a study of human T cells and chemical hapten exposure. The sample's time point: pre-sensitization, week 0. Sample treatment: therapeutic diphenylcyclopropenone sensitization with weekly scalp DPC. TCRdb independently ran MiXCR on the RACE reads; one entry per CDR3 protein. This sample has about 62,000 distinct CDR3 sequences; approximately 6.7% occur once, and the top ten carry over 1.5%. The material sequenced was whole blood, taken in connection with sensitization to the hapten diphenylcyclopropenone (DPC). These receptors all stem from a woman younger than 45 with alopecia areata. Some clones in this sample may be carry-over from other donors' samples.

This clonotype has ten or more counts. CDR3 nucleotides: TGTGCCAGCAGTTACGTGGCGGGTAGCTCCTACGAGCAGTACTTC. Residues: CASSYVAGSSYEQYF. V usage is TRBV6-2 or TRBV6-3 and J usage is TRBJ2-7, with D possibly being TRBD2 (5 bases). From germline, CDR1 is MNHEY and CDR2 SVGEGT. V was trimmed by 2 bases and J by 0 bases, leaving 11 bases between them. The CDR3 spans 15 residues.

This clonotype has ten or more counts. V is TRBV7-8 and J is TRBJ2-7; D gene unclear. Germline CDR1 and CDR2: SGHVS and FQNEAQ. CDR3 length: 14 amino acids. Trimming removed 1 base at V and 3 bases at J, with 10 bases between. CDR3: CASSLVGGYYEQYF. Written as DNA, the CDR3 is TGTGCCAGCAGCTTAGTTGGCGGATACTACGAGCAGTACTTC.

This clonotype was seen repeatedly, ten times or more. The rearrangement joins TRBV12-3 or TRBV12-4 to TRBJ1-2; TRBD1 might be the D (5 bases). Trimming pared 4 bases from V and 4 bases from J, leaving 10 bases between. CDR3 size: 13 residues. The chain's CDR3 is CASSYSGSYGYTF. CDR3 coding DNA: TGTGCCAGCAGTTACTCAGGGTCCTATGGCTACACCTTC.

Comments on this clonotype: Just one base apart from a much larger clone, this may be a read error. The chain's CDR3 is CASSYLATYTQYF. CDR3 sequence (DNA): TGTGCCAGCAGTTATTTAGCGACGTATACGCAGTATTTT. The chain couples TRBV6-6 to TRBJ2-3; D is perhaps TRBD2 (5 bases). The V end was cut by 3 bases, the J end by 7 bases, with 11 bases between. The CDR3 contains 13 residues. CDR1 and CDR2 from the germline V gene are MNHNY and SVGAGI (reference sequence).

The table lists this clonotype with many counts. The V gene is TRBV12-3 or TRBV12-4, the J gene TRBJ1-1, with D possibly TRBD1 on 5 matching bases. Trimming left V 7 bases short and J 5 bases short, with 17 bases between. The CDR3 extends over 14 amino acids. The CDR3, as DNA: TGTGCCAGCAACCCTCCAGGGAAATTAACTGAAGCTTTCTTT. Amino acid sequence: CASNPPGKLTEAFF.

The chain is built from TRBV10-3 and TRBJ2-3, with 8 bases lining up with TRBD2. The CDR3 covers 15 residues. J gave up 3 bases and V 2 bases, and 4 bases lay outside the gene matches. Looked up from germline, CDR1 is ENHRY and CDR2 is SYGVKD. For the CDR3, the DNA is TGTGCCATCAGTGAGCGGGGGGGCCTGACAGATACGCAGTATTTT. It encodes CAISERGGLTDTQYF.

This clonotype was detected a few times. This chain links TRBV30 with TRBJ2-7; weak D call: TRBD1 (5 bases). V gave up 5 bases and J gave up 0 bases, with 5 bases separating them. CDR3 length: 11 residues. The germline V gene has CDR1 GTSNPN and CDR2 SVGIG (reference sequence). CDR3 in amino acids: CAWGASYEQYF. CDR3 nucleotide sequence: TGTGCCTGGGGGGCCTCCTACGAGCAGTACTTC.

This clonotype has ten or more counts. The rearrangement joins TRBV6-5 to TRBJ2-7; D may be TRBD1 or TRBD2 (6 bases each). Trimming shortened V by 6 bases and J by 7 bases, and 16 bases separated the two germline ends. This CDR3 spans 13 amino acids. Per the germline V gene, CDR1 is MNHEY and CDR2 is SVGAGI. CDR3 nucleotide sequence: TGTGCCAGCAGCCCCTCGGGGGCAAGGGAGCAGTACTTC. It codes for CASSPSGAREQYF.

This clonotype appeared a few times. This chain uses TRBV6-6 with TRBJ1-5; 9 positions agree with TRBD1. V dropped 6 bases and J dropped 5; count of bases not matched to a gene: 5. The germline V gene has CDR1 MNHNY and CDR2 SVGAGI (reference sequence). The CDR3 totals 14 residues. The CDR3 nucleotides are TGTGCCAGCAGACCGGGACAGGGACATCAGCCCCAGCATTTT. This gives the protein CASRPGQGHQPQHF.